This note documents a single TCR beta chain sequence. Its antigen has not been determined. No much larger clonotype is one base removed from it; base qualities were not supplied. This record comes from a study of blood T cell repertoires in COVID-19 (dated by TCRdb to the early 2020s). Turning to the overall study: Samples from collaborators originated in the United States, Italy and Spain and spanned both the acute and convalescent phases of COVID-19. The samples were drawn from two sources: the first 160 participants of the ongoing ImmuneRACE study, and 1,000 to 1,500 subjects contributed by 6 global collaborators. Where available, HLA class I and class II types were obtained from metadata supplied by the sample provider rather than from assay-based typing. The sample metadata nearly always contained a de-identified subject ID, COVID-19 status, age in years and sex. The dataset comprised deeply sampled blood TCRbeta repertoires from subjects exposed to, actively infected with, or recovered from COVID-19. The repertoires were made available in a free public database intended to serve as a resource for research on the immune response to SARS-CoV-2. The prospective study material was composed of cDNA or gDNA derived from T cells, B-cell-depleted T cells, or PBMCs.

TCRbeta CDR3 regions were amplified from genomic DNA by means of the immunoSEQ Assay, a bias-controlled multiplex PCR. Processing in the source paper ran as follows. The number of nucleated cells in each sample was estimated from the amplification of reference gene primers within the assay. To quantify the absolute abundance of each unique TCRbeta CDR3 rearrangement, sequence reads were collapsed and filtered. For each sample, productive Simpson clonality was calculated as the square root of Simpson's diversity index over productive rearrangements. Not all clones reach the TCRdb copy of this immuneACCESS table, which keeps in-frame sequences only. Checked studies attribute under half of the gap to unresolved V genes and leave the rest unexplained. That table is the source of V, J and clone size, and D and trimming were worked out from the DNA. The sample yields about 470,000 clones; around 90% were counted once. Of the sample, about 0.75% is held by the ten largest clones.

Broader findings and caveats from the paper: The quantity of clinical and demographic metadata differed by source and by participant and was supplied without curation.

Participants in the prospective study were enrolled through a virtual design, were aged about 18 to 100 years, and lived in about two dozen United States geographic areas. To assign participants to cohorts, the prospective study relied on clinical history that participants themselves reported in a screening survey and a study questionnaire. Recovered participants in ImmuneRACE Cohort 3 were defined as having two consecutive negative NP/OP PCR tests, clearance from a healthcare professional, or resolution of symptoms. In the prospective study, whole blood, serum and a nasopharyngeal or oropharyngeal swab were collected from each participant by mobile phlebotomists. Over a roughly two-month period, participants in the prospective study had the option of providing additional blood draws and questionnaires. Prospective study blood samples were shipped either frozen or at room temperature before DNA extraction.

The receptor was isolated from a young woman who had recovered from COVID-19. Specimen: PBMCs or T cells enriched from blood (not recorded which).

Here is the DNA: TGTGCCAGCAGTTTGGGCGGGGCCTTGGGGGCCAACGTCCTGACTTTC. It encodes CASSLGGALGANVLTF. This chain is built from TRBV28 and TRBJ2-6; the D gene is possibly TRBD2, with 6 bases matching. V drops 3 bases and J drops 4 bases, leaving 13 bases in between. The CDR3 contains 16 residues, cysteine and phenylalanine counted. Only the CDR3 DNA is retained, 48 bases long and in frame from the first base. CDR1 MDHEN and CDR2 SYDVKM are derived from the germline V gene.